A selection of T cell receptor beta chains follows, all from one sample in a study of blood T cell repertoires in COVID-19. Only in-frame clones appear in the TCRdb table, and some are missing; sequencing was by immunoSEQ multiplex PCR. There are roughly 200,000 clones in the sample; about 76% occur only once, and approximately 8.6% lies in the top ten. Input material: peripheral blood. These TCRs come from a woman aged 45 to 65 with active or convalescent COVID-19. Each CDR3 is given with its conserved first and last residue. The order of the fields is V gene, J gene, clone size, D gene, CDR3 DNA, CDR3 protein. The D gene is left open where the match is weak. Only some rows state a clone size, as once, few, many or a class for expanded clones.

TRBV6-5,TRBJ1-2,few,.,TGTGCCAGCAGTCACCCAAATGGGGGACTTGATGGCTACACCTTC,CASSHPNGGLDGYTF
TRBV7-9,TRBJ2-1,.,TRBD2,TGTGCCAGCAGCTTAGGACCGGGACTAGCGGGCCCTGAGCAGTTCTTC,CASSLGPGLAGPEQFF
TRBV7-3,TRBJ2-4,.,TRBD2,TGTGCCAGCAGCCCCGGGGTAGCGGGGGTGGGAGACATTCAGTACTTC,CASSPGVAGVGDIQYF
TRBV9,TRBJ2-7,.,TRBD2,TGTGCCAGCAGCGTAGGGGGAGGGCCCTACGAGCAGTACTTC,CASSVGGGPYEQYF
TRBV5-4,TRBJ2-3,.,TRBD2,TGTGCCAGCAGCTCGGGGGGAGATACGCAGTATTTT,CASSSGGDTQYF
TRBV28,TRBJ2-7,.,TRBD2,TGTGCCAGCAGTGCGCTAGCGGCGGATAGGACCTACGAGCAGTACTTC,CASSALAADRTYEQYF
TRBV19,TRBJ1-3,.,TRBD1,TGTGCCAGTAGTAGTGGACAGGGGGCACTCGGAAACACCATATATTTT,CASSSGQGALGNTIYF
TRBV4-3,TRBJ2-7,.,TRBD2,TGCGCCAGCAGCCTTGGGACTAGCGGGTTTTCCTACGAGCAGTACTTC,CASSLGTSGFSYEQYF
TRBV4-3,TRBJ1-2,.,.,TGCGCCAGCAGCCAAGAGTCGGAGAGCTATGGCTACACCTTC,CASSQESESYGYTF
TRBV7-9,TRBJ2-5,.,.,TGTGCCAGCAGCCCCTTGAGGGGGTACCAAGAGACCCAGTACTTC,CASSPLRGYQETQYF
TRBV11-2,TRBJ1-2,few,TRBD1,TGTGCCAGCAGCCTTCGGGGACAGGGGGCAAGGGGCTACACCTTC,CASSLRGQGARGYTF
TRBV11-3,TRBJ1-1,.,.,TGTGCCAGCAGCTTAGTGCGTACCACCGAAGCTTTCTTT,CASSLVRTTEAFF
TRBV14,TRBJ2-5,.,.,TGTGCCAGCAGCCAAGTCCTGGTGGAGGAGACCCAGTACTTC,CASSQVLVEETQYF
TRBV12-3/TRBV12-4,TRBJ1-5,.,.,TGTGCCAGCAGTTTAGCCGGGCAGCCCCAGCATTTT,CASSLAGQPQHF
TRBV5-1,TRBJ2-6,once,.,TGCGCCAGCAGCTCGGGAATTTACTCTGGGGCCAACGTCCTGACTTTC,CASSSGIYSGANVLTF
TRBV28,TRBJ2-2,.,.,TGTGCCAGCAGTTACGGGGGAGGGAACACCGGGGAGCTGTTTTTT,CASSYGGGNTGELFF
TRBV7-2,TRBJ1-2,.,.,TGTGCCAGCAGCCAGACAGCTTACTATGGCTACACCTTC,CASSQTAYYGYTF
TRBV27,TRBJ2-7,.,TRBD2,TGTGCCAGCAGCTCAGCCGGGACTAGCGGGAACTACGAGCAGTACTTC,CASSSAGTSGNYEQYF
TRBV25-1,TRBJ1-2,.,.,TGTGCCAGCAGTGGCGGCCTCACGGGGGGAGACTATGGCTACACCTTC,CASSGGLTGGDYGYTF
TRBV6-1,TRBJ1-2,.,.,TGTGCCAGCAGTGACCGGGGGGCTGTCTATGGCTACACCTTC,CASSDRGAVYGYTF
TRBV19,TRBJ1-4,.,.,TGTGCCAGTAGTCCCTCCACAAACCGGGTGGAAAAACTGTTTTTT,CASSPSTNRVEKLFF
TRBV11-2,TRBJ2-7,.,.,TGTGCCAGCAGCCGCGGCTACGAGCAGTACTTC,CASSRGYEQYF
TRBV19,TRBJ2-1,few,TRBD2,TGTGCCAGTAGAACTAGCGGACCTTCCTACAATGAGCAGTTCTTC,CASRTSGPSYNEQFF
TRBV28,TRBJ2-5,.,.,TGTGCCAGCAGCCAGGGAGGGGGTAGCCAAGAGACCCAGTACTTC,CASSQGGGSQETQYF
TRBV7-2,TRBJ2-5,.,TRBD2,TGTGCCAGCAGCTTATCGGGGGGGACCACGGAGACCCAGTACTTC,CASSLSGGTTETQYF
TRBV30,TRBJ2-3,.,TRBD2,TGTGCCTGGAGTGGGCTAGCGGGGGCCGGCACAGATACGCAGTATTTT,CAWSGLAGAGTDTQYF
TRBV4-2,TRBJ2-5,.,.,TGTGCCAGCAGCCAAGATCGGTTAGAGACCCAGTACTTC,CASSQDRLETQYF
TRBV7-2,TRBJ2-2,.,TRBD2,TGTGCCAGCAGCCCTAGCGGGGGCGGCACCGGGGAGCTGTTTTTT,CASSPSGGGTGELFF
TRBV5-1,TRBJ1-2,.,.,TGCGCCAGCAGCCTGGAGGGGTTCGGCCCCGGTGGCTATGGCTACACCTTC,CASSLEGFGPGGYGYTF
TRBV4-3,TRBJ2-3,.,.,TGCGCCAGCAGCCAAGATGGGGGGGCCGGGGCCGGCAGGACAGATACGCAGTATTTT,CASSQDGGAGAGRTDTQYF
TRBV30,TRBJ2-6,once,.,TGTGCCTTTTGGGGGGGGGCTAGCGGAATCTCTGGGGCCAACGTCCTGACTTTC,CAFWGGASGISGANVLTF
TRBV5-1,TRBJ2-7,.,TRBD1,TGCGCCAGCAGCTTGGATGGGACAGGGGCCTACGAGCAGTACTTC,CASSLDGTGAYEQYF
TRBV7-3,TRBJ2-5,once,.,TGTGCCAGCAGCCCAAGCGGACAAGAGACCCAGTACTTC,CASSPSGQETQYF
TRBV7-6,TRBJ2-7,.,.,TGTGCCAGCAGCTTAATAGGGGGTCGAGAGGACGAGCAGTACTTC,CASSLIGGREDEQYF
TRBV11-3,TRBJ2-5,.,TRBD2,TGTGCCAGCAGCTTACGGACTAGCGGAGCTCAAGAGACCCAGTACTTC,CASSLRTSGAQETQYF
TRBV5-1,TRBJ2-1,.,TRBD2,TGCGCCAGCAGCTTGGGACTAGCGGGGAGGGGTGAGCAGTTCTTC,CASSLGLAGRGEQFF
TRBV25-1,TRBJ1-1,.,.,TGTGCCAGCAGTGAATTCGGGAGTACTGAAGCTTTCTTT,CASSEFGSTEAFF
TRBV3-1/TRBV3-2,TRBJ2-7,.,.,TGTGCCAGCAGCCCCCCTGGCCATTCCTACGAGCAGTACTTC,CASSPPGHSYEQYF
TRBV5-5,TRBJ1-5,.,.,TGTGCCAGCAGCTTGGACAGTAGCAATCAGCCCCAGCATTTT,CASSLDSSNQPQHF
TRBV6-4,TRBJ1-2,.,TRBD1,TGTGCCAGCAGTCTTTCAGGGGGCCGTGGCTACACCTTC,CASSLSGGRGYTF
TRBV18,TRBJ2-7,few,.,TGTGCCAGCTCACCTGCCGGCTACGAGCAGTACTTC,CASSPAGYEQYF
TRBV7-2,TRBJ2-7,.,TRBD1,TGTGCCAGCAGCCAGCCCGCCGGACAGGGATTGTACGAGCAGTACTTC,CASSQPAGQGLYEQYF
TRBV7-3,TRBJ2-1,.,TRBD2,TGTGCCAGCAGCCGGACTAGCGGGGGGGACAATGAGCAGTTCTTC,CASSRTSGGDNEQFF
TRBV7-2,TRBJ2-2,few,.,TGTGCCAGCAGCTCAACGACAGGTTACACCGGGGAGCTGTTTTTT,CASSSTTGYTGELFF
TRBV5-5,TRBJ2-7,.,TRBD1,TGTGCCAGCAGCCCCCAGGGGACAGGGACGCTCCCGGAGTACTTC,CASSPQGTGTLPEYF
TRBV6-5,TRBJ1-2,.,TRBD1,TGTGCCAGCCAAAGGGGGCAAGGCTATGGCTACACCTTC,CASQRGQGYGYTF
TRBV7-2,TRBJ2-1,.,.,TGTGCCAGCAGCCCCCTCCCAGGTGACCGATACAATGAGCAGTTCTTC,CASSPLPGDRYNEQFF
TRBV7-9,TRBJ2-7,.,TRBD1,TGTGCCAGCAGCTTAGAGAAATCAGGGGGCGAGCAGTACTTC,CASSLEKSGGEQYF
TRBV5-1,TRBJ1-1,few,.,TGCGCCAGCAGCTTTCGGAGCCACACTGAAGCTTTCTTT,CASSFRSHTEAFF
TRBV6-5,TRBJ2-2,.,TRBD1,TGTGCCAGCAGTTACCGGGACAGGGCCGGGGAGCTGTTTTTT,CASSYRDRAGELFF
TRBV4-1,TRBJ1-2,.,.,TGCGCCAGCAGCCAAGATCTAGAGTCCTATGGCTACACCTTC,CASSQDLESYGYTF
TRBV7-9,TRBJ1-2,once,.,TGTGCCAGCACCAAAGAAGGCGGGACGCATGATGGGGGCTACACCTTC,CASTKEGGTHDGGYTF
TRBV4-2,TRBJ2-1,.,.,TGTGCCAGCAGTCCCGGGGGACCCCGGGGGGAGCAGTTCTTC,CASSPGGPRGEQFF